This T cell receptor (beta chain) was retrieved from a study of OX40 agonist ivuxolimab in advanced cancers. Study in general: Ivuxolimab doses were 0.01, 0.1, 0.3, 1.5, 3 or 10 mg/kg every 2 weeks. Study-level findings and limits: Antigen specificity was not determined for the expanded peripheral T cells.

As regards this clone: The antigen is undetermined.

Generated by immunoSEQ multiplex PCR, the TCRdb table keeps only in-frame clones and is missing some. The sample has roughly 71,000 clones; 85% are singletons. Trimming at V came to 6 bases and at J to 8 bases, leaving 9 bases not matched to a gene. CDR1 and CDR2 from the germline V gene are SGHAT and FQNNGV. This CDR3 is built from 13 residues. The material was CD4+ or CD8+ T cells sorted from blood, obtained in a trial of the OX40 agonist ivuxolimab. The rearrangement uses TRBV11-2 and TRBJ1-2; TRBD1 matches 7 bases. The sequence derives from an adult with an advanced solid tumor such as melanoma, head and neck, liver or kidney cancer. The chain's CDR3 is CASRPRGEEGYTF. The CDR3 region has the DNA TGTGCCAGCAGGCCCAGGGGGGAAGAGGGCTACACCTTC.